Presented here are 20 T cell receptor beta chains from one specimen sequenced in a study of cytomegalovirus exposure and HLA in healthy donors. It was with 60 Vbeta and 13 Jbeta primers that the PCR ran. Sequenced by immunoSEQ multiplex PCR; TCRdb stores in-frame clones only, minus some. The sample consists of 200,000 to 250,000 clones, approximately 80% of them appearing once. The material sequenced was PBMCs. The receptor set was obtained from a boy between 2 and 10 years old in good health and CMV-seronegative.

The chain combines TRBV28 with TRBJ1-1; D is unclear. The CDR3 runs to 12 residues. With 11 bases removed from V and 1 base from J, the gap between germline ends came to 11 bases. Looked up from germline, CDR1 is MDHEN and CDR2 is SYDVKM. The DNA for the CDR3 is TGTGCCGGTAGAGGGCAGAACACTGAAGCTTTCTTT. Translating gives CAGRGQNTEAFF.

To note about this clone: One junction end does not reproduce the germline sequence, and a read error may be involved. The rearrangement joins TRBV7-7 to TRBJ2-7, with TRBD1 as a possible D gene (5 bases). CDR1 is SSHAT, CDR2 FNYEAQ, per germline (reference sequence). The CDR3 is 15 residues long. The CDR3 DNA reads TGTGCTAGCAGCTTAGCAATGGGGCGCATCGACGAGCAGTACTTC. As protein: CASSLAMGRIDEQYF. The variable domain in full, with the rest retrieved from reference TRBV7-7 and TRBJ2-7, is GAGVSQSPRYKVTKRGQDVTLRCDPISSHATLYWYQQALGQGPEFLTYFNYEAQPDKSGLPSDRFSAERPEGSISTLTIQRTEQRDSAMYRCASSLAMGRIDEQYFGPGTRLTVT.

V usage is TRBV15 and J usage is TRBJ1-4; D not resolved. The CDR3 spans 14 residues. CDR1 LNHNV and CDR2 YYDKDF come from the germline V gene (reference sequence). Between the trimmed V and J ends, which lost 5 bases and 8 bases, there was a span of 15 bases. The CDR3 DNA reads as TGTGCCACCAGCGCTCACGGGGTCGGGGAAAAACTGTTTTTT. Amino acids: CATSAHGVGEKLFF.

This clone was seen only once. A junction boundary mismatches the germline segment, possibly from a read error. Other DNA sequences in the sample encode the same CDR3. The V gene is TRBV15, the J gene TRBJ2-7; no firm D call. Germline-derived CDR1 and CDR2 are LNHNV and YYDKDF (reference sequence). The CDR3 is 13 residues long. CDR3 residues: CATSGPLTYEQYF. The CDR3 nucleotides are TGCGCCACCAGTGGGCCACTCACCTACGAGCAGTACTTC.

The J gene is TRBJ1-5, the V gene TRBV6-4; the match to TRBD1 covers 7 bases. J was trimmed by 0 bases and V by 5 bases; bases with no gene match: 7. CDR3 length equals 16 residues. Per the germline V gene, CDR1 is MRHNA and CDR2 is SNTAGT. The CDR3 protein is CASSLGTVYSNQPQHF. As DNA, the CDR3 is TGTGCCAGCAGTCTTGGGACAGTCTATAGCAATCAGCCCCAGCATTTT.

CDR3 bases: TGTGCCAGCAGTCAACGGGGGGGCCGCTCCTACAATGAGCAGTTCTTC. Translation: CASSQRGGRSYNEQFF. This chain joins TRBV13 and TRBJ2-1; 8 bases are shared with TRBD2. The CDR3 has 16 amino acids. Germline V gene lookup returns CDR1 PRHDT and CDR2 FYEKMQ (reference sequence). V lost 6 bases, J lost 0 bases, and 7 bases stayed unmatched.

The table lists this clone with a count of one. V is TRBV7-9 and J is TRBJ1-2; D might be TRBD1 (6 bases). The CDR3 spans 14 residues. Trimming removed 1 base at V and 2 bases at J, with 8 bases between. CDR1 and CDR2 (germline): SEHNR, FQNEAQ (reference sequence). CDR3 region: CASSLGTGNYGYTF. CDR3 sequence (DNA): TGTGCCAGCAGCTTAGGTACAGGGAACTATGGCTACACCTTC.

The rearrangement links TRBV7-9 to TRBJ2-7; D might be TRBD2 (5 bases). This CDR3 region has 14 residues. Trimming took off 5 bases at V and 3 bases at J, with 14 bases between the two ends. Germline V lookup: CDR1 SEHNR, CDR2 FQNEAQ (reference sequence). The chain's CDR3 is CASSPDHGLYEQYF. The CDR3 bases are TGTGCCAGCAGCCCAGACCACGGACTCTACGAGCAGTACTTC.

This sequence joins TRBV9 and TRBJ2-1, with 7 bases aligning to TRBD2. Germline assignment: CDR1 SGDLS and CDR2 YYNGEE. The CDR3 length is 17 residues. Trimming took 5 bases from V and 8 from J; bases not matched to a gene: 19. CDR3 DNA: TGTGCCAGCAGATTGGGGGATAGGCGGGAGCTATACGATGAGCAGTTCTTC. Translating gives CASRLGDRRELYDEQFF.

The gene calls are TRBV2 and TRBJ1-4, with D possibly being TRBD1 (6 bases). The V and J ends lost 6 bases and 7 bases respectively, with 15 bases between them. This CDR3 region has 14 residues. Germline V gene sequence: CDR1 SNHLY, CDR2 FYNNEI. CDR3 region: CASSLDSRTEKLFF. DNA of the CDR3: TGTGCCAGCAGCCTGGACAGCAGGACTGAAAAACTGTTTTTT. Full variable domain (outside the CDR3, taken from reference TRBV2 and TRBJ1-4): EPEVTQTPSHQVTQMGQEVILRCVPISNHLYFYWYRQILGQKVEFLVSFYNNEISEKSEIFDDQFSVERPDGSNFTLKIRSTKLEDSAMYFCASSLDSRTEKLFFGSGTQLSVL.

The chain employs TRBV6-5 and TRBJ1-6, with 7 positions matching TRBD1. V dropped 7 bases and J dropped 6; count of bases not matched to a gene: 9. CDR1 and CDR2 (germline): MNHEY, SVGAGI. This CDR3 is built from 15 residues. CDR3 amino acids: CASNSPGQSNSPLHF. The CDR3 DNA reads TGTGCCAGCAACTCCCCGGGACAGTCTAATTCACCCCTCCACTTT.

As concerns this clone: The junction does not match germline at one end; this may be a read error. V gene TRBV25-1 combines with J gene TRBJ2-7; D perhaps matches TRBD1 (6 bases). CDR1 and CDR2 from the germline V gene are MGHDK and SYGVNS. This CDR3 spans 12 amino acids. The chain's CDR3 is CSSRGAAYEQYF. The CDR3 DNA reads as TGTTCCAGCAGGGGTGCGGCATACGAGCAGTACTTC.

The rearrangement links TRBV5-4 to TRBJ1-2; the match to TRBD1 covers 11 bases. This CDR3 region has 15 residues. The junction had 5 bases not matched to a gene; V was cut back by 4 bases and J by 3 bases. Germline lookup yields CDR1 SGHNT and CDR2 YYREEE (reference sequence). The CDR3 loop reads CASSPGQGDYYGYTF. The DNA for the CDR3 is TGTGCCAGCAGCCCGGGACAGGGGGACTACTATGGCTACACCTTC.

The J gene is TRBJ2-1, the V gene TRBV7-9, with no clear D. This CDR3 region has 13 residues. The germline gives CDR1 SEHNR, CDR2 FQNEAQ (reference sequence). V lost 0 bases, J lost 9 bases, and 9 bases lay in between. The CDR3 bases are TGTGCCAGCAGCTTAGCGCTTGTACTTGAGCAGTTCTTC. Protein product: CASSLALVLEQFF.

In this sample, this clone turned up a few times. The CDR3 protein is CASLRERDYEQYF. Here the CDR3 DNA reads TGTGCCAGCCTCCGGGAAAGGGACTACGAGCAGTACTTC. The rearrangement uses TRBV2 and TRBJ2-7; D is perhaps TRBD2 (5 bases). The CDR3 is made up of 13 amino acids. Per the germline V gene, CDR1 is SNHLY and CDR2 is FYNNEI. The V and J ends lost 8 bases and 3 bases respectively, with 14 bases between them.

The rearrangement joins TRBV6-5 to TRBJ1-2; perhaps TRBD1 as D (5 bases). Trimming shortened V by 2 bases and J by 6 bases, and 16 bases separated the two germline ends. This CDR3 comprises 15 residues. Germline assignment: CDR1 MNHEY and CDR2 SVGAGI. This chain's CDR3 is CASSYPSGGGDGYTF. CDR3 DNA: TGTGCCAGCAGTTACCCGTCGGGGGGGGGAGATGGCTACACCTTC.

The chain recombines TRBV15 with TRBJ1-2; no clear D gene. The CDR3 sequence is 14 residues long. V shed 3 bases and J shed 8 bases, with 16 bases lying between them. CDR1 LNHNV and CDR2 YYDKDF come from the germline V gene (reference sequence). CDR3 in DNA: TGTGCCACCAGCAGTTCCGGGATGCTCACCGGCTACACCTTC. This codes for CATSSSGMLTGYTF.

CDR3 coding DNA: TGTGCTAGTGGTTTGGGCGAAACCCAGTACTTC. Its translation: CASGLGETQYF. This chain uses TRBV12-5 with TRBJ2-5; D unresolved. V was trimmed by 1 base and J by 8 bases, leaving 5 bases between them. Germline-derived CDR1 and CDR2 are LGHNT and FRNRAP. This CDR3 contains 11 residues.

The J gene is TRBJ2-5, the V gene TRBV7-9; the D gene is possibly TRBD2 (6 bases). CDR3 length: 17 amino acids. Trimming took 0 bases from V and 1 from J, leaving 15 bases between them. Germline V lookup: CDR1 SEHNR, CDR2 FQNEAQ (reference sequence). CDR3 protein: CASSLALRGGSQETQYF. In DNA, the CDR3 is TGTGCCAGCAGCTTAGCGCTTCGTGGGGGGAGCCAAGAGACCCAGTACTTC.

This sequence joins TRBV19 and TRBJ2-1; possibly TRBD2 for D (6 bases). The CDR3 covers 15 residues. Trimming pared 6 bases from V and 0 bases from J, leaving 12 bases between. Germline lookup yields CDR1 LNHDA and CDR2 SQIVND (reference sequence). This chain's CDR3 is CASRTDGSSYNEQFF. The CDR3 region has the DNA TGTGCCAGTAGGACGGACGGGAGCTCCTACAATGAGCAGTTCTTC.